This T cell receptor (beta chain) was identified in a study of T cell repertoires in cytomegalovirus infection. A word on this clonotype: The target antigen is unknown.

TCRdb reprocessed the reads with MiXCR, giving one entry per CDR3 protein. The sample yields under 850,000 distinct CDR3 sequences, roughly 35% seen once. CDR1 and CDR2 (germline): DFQATT, SNEGSKA (reference sequence). The CDR3 has 11 amino acids. The germline V and J ends were trimmed by 0 bases and 9 bases, with 6 bases remaining between them. General observations from the study: Cumulative frequency (of public TCR beta family members) identified carriers of CMV plus the relevant HLA.

This chain joins TRBV20-1 and TRBJ2-1; no clear D. This clonotype was sampled from a human donor in good health (CMV status not recorded). Some clones in this sample may be carry-over from other donors' samples. Sequenced material: PBMCs. The CDR3 loop is CSAREASEQFF. CDR3 bases: TGCAGTGCTAGAGAAGCGAGTGAGCAGTTCTTC.